The 7 T cell receptor beta chains reported below all come from one sample, sequenced in a study of tumor and adjacent non-tumor tissue in lung cancer. RNA was extracted from bulk tissue without any cell sorting. Three rounds of nested PCR, following a modified ARM-PCR protocol, produced the TCRbeta library. TCRdb passed the multiplex PCR reads through MiXCR, listing each CDR3 protein once. The sample yields under 150,000 distinct CDR3 sequences, approximately 70% seen once. The sequenced sample was lung tumor tissue. These receptor sequences come from a man in his 60s with small cell lung cancer.

This clonotype turned up a few times. The chain couples TRBV12-3 or TRBV12-4 to TRBJ2-1; 15 bases align to TRBD2. The CDR3 sequence is 17 residues long. V dropped 5 bases and J dropped 1; count of bases not matched to a gene: 3. This chain's CDR3 is CASSPGLAGGSYNEQFF. As DNA, the CDR3 is TGTGCCAGCAGTCCAGGACTAGCGGGAGGGTCCTACAATGAGCAGTTCTTC.

The chain links TRBV20-1 to TRBJ2-3; TRBD2 agrees at 8 bases. This CDR3 region has 13 residues. Germline assignment: CDR1 DFQATT and CDR2 SNEGSKA (reference sequence). J was trimmed by 4 bases and V by 7 bases; bases with no gene match: 7. DNA for the CDR3: TGCAGTGTTTCCAGGGGACTAGCAGATACGCAGTATTTT. Amino acids: CSVSRGLADTQYF.

J is TRBJ1-1 and V is TRBV20-1; no firm D call. CDR1 and CDR2 from the germline V gene are DFQATT and SNEGSKA (reference sequence). Trimming removed 3 bases from V and 1 base from J, with 12 bases in between. The CDR3 extends over 14 amino acids. CDR3 region: CSASLGGPNTEAFF. CDR3 in DNA: TGCAGTGCTAGTTTAGGCGGGCCGAACACTGAAGCTTTCTTT.

A word on this clonotype: No conserved phenylalanine or tryptophan is present at the end of the CDR3, so a read error is the likely explanation. The DNA is omitted, as the CDR3 cannot be located on it reliably, and the CDR3 follows TCRdb's listing. The chain combines TRBV5-1 with TRBJ1-1. Germline V gene data show CDR1 as SGHRS and CDR2 as YFSETQ. From its first to its last residue, the CDR3 has 12 amino acids. The chain's CDR3 is CASSQVGTEALL.

The sample holds one count of this clonotype. The junction departs from germline at one end; a sequencing error may be responsible. This rearrangement joins TRBV5-1 to TRBJ2-1; 10 bases match TRBD2. Germline assignment: CDR1 SGHRS and CDR2 YFSETQ. The CDR3 is 18 amino acids. The chain's CDR3 is CASTHLAGDIPAYNVQFF. CDR3 DNA: TGCGCCAGCACCCATCTAGCGGGAGACATTCCTGCCTACAATGTGCAGTTCTTC.

This clonotype was picked up many times. The genes are TRBV20-1 and TRBJ2-3, with 7 bases matching TRBD2. This CDR3 is 13 amino acids long. Germline V gives CDR1 DFQATT, CDR2 SNEGSKA (reference sequence). Trimming at V came to 6 bases and at J to 2 bases, leaving 5 bases not matched to a gene. In DNA form, the CDR3 reads TGCAGTGCGAGATGGGACTACACAGATACGCAGTATTTT. Protein sequence: CSARWDYTDTQYF.

This clonotype has more than one count but fewer than ten. A much larger clone differs from this one at a single base, so this may be a read error. This rearrangement joins TRBV5-4 to TRBJ2-3, with a possible D match to TRBD1 (5 bases). The CDR3 is 13 residues long. The germline gives CDR1 SGHNT, CDR2 YYREEE (reference sequence). Here the CDR3 DNA reads TGTGCCAGCAGAGCTACAGGAACAGATATGCAGTATTTT. It codes for CASRATGTDMQYF.